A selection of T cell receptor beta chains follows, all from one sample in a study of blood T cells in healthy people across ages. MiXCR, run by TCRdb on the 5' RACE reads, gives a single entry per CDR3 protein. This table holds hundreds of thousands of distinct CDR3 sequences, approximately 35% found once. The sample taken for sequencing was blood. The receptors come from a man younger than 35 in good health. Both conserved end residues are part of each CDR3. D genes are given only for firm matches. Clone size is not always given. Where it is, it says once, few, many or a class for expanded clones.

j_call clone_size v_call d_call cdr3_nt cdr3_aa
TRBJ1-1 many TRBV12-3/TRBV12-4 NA TGTGCCAGCAGTCCCTTCTGGGGCAGAAAGAACACTGAAGCTTTCTTT CASSPFWGRKNTEAFF
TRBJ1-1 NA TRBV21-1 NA TGTGCCAGCAGCAAAGGAGGGACCGAAGCTTTCTTT CASSKGGTEAFF
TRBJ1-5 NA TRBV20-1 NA TGCAGTGCTCCAACAGGGCCTTATAGCAATCAGCCCCAGCATTTT CSAPTGPYSNQPQHF
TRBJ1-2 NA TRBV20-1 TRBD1 TGCAGTGCCCCTCGGGCAGGGGGCTATGAAGGTGGCTACACCTTC CSAPRAGGYEGGYTF
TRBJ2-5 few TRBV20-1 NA TGCAGTGCTAGAGGCAGGGGCATGTCTCGGGAGCAGTACTTC CSARGRGMSREQYF
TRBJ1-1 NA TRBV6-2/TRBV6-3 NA TGTGCCAGCAGTTACGAGGGGGGGGATGCTTTCTTT CASSYEGGDAFF
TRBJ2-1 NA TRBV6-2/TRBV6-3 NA TGTGCCAGCAGTCAGGGTCCCCGGAGCGACAATGAGCAGTTCTTC CASSQGPRSDNEQFF
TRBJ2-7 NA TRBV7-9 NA TGTGCCAGCAGCTTAATGGGGTTGGGCGAGCAGTACTTC CASSLMGLGEQYF
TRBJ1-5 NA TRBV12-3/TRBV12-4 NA TGTGCCAGCAGCCTCACCGCATACAATCAGCCCCAGCATTTT CASSLTAYNQPQHF
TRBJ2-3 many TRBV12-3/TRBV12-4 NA TGTGCCAGCAGTTTAAGTCTCCCGACAGATACGCAGTATTTT CASSLSLPTDTQYF
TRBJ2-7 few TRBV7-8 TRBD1 TGTGCCAGCAGCTTAGGTTCGGGACAGGGTGCCTACGAGCAGTACTTC CASSLGSGQGAYEQYF
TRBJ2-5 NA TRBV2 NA TGTGCCAGCAGACAGGTTGGCGAGACCCAGTACTTC CASRQVGETQYF
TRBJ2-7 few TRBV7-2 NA TGTGCCAGCAGCGTATCAGGCAGCGGGGAGCAGTACTTC CASSVSGSGEQYF
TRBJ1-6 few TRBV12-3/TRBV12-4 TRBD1 TGTGCCAGCAGTTTTCAGGACAGGGGAAATTCACCCCTCCACTTT CASSFQDRGNSPLHF
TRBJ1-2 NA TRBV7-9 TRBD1 TGTGCCAGCAGCGTGGGCAGGGGGATTGAGGGCTACACCTTC CASSVGRGIEGYTF
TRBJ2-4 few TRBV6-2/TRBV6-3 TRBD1 TGTGCCAGCAGGGCTCTCGGGACAGGGTCAAGTTTGGTGTACTTC CASRALGTGSSLVYF
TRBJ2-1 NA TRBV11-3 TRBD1 TGTGCCAGCAGCTTAGAAACCTGGGACAGGGAGCAGTTCTTC CASSLETWDREQFF
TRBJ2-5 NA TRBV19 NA TGTGCCAGTACCCAAAACGAGGGAGCGACCCAGTACTTC CASTQNEGATQYF
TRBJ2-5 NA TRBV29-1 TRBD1 TGCAGCGTTGAGACAGGGTGGCAAGAGACCCAGTACTTC CSVETGWQETQYF
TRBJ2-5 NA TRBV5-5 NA TGTGCCAGCAGCTTGCCAGGGAGGAACCAAGAGACCCAGTACTTC CASSLPGRNQETQYF
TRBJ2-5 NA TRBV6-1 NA TGTGCCAGCAGTGAGATGGATAGGAGAATTCGGGAGACCCAGTACTTC CASSEMDRRIRETQYF
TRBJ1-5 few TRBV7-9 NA TGTGCCAGCAACAGCGGACACAATCAGCCCCAGCATTTT CASNSGHNQPQHF
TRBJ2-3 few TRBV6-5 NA TGTGCCAGCAGCTCCTCCGGGGCAGGTGCGGTAACGCAGTATTTT CASSSSGAGAVTQYF
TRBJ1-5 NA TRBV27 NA TGTGCCAGCAGTCCCCTCACCGGGAATAGCAATCAGCCCCAGCATTTT CASSPLTGNSNQPQHF
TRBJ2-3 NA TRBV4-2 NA TGTGCCAGCAGCCAAGATCGAGCGCGGGGAACTTCAGATACGCAGTATTTT CASSQDRARGTSDTQYF
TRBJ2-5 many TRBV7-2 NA TGTGCCAGCAGCTTATCTGGGATGCAAGAGACCCAGTACTTC CASSLSGMQETQYF
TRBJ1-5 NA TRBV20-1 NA TGCAGTGCTTACGACAGGACGGCAACAAGCAATCAGCCCCAGCATTTT CSAYDRTATSNQPQHF
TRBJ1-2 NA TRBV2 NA TGTGCCAGCAGTGGGATGGGGGGTTACGGTGGCTACACCTTC CASSGMGGYGGYTF
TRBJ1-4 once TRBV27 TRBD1 TGTGCCAGCAGTACCCACGGACAGGGTGAACTGTTTTTT CASSTHGQGELFF
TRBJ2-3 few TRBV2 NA TGTGCCAGCAGCGGAGACCAGGGAGGTACGCAGTATTTT CASSGDQGGTQYF
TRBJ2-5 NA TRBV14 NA TGTGCCAGCAGCCAAGATCGTAGAAAGACCTTTCAAGAGACCCAGTACTTC CASSQDRRKTFQETQYF
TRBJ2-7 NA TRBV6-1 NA TGTGCCAGCAGACGAAGGGGGAACTACGAGCAGTACTTC CASRRRGNYEQYF
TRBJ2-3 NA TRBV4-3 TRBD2 TGCGCCAGCAGCCAAGAGGCCAGCGGGGCCCTAGATACGCAGTATTTT CASSQEASGALDTQYF
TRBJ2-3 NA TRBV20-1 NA TGCAGTGCTTCCCCTATGAACGGACGCACAGATACGCAGTATTTT CSASPMNGRTDTQYF
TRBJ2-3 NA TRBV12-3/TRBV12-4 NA TGTGCCAGCAGTCCCACAGGAGATACGGAGTATTTT CASSPTGDTEYF
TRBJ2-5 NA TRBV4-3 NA TGCGCCAGCAGCCAATATCTCATGACCCAAGAGACCCAGTACTTC CASSQYLMTQETQYF
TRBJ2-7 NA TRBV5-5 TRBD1 TGTGCCAGCAGCTGGTCGACAGGGAATTACGAGCAGTACTTC CASSWSTGNYEQYF
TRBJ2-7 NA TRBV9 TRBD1 TGTGCCAGCAGCTCGGGACAGGGAAACTACGAGCAGTACTTC CASSSGQGNYEQYF
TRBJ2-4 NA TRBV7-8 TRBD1 TGTGCCAGCAGCTTATCGACAGGGAGCGGAAACATTCAGTACTTC CASSLSTGSGNIQYF
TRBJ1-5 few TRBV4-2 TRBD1 TGTGCCAGCAGCCAAGCGGACAGGGACTATATTGGTCAGCCCCAGCATTTT CASSQADRDYIGQPQHF
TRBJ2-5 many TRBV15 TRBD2 TGTGCCACCAGCACGCAAGGACTAGCGGGACGGTACCAAGAGACCCAGTACTTC CATSTQGLAGRYQETQYF
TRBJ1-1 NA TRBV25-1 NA TGTGCCAGCAGTGAATATCGGGGGACTGAAGCTTTCTTT CASSEYRGTEAFF
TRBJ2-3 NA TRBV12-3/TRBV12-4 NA TGTGCCGGCAGTAGAACTGGGTGGGATACGCAGTATTTT CAGSRTGWDTQYF
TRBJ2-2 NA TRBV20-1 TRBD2 TGCAGTGCAAAGCGGGGAGAGACCGGGGAGCTGTTTTTT CSAKRGETGELFF
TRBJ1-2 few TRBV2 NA TGTGCCAGCAGTGGGGAACAGGGAACAGGCGGCTACACCTTC CASSGEQGTGGYTF
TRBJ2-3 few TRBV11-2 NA TGTGCCAGCAGCCAACCGTCGACAAATACGCAGTATTTT CASSQPSTNTQYF
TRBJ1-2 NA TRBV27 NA TGTGCCAGCAGTCCCCGGGTAGCTAGGGACTATGGCTACACCTTC CASSPRVARDYGYTF
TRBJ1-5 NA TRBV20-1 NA TGCTGTGCTAGAGAACAGGTCGGAGGTAATAGCAATCAGCCCCAGCATTTT CCAREQVGGNSNQPQHF
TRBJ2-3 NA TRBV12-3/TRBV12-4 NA TGTGCCAGCATACTGGCGGCGGCAGATACGCAGTATTTT CASILAAADTQYF
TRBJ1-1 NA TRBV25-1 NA TGTGCCAGCGGCTTAATGAACACTGAAGCTTTCTTT CASGLMNTEAFF
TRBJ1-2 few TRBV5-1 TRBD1 TGCGCCAGCAGCTCAGGACAGGGAGGGGACTATGGCTACACCTTC CASSSGQGGDYGYTF
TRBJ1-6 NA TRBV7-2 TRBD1 TGTGCCAGCAGCATAAGACAGGGGCCCTTGGCTTCACCCCCCCACTTT CASSIRQGPLASPPHF
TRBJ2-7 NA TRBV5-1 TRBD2 TGCGCCAGCTGCCCGGGAGGGATGACCTACGAGCAGTACTTC CASCPGGMTYEQYF
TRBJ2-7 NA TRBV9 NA TGTGCCAGCAGCGTAGAGCCAACCTACAATGAGCAGTACTTC CASSVEPTYNEQYF
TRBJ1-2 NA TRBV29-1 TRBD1 TGCAGCGTTGAGGTACAGGGGGTTAGTGGCTGCACCTTC CSVEVQGVSGCTF